This T cell receptor beta chain emerged from a study of T cell responses to AZD1222 COVID-19 vaccine. Worth noting for this clone: What it binds is unknown.

Per germline, CDR1 MDHEN and CDR2 SYDVKM. This CDR3 has 13 amino acids. V shed 8 bases and J 6 bases; nucleotides not matched to a gene: 9. Study conclusions and caveats: Reports say nearly half of spike-specific TCRs go after unmutated variant regions. Donor demographics were predominantly white British with a female majority; clonal diversity may be underestimated. Increased Spike-specific TCR breadth and depth were observed after two AZD1222 doses. Only a handful of AZD1222 recipients tested seropositive at baseline.

Assay: immunoSEQ multiplex PCR; the TCRdb copy retains only in-frame clones and omits some. Of some 150,000 clones in the sample, around 88% were seen once. Here the sequenced sample was peripheral blood, taken on day 0 of MenACWY control vaccination. This clonotype originated in an adult in good health. The rearrangement joins TRBV28 to TRBJ2-5; 7 bases are a match to TRBD1. The CDR3 coding sequence is TGTGCCAGCCTCCCCGGGACAGTAAAGACCCAGTACTTC. It translates to CASLPGTVKTQYF.